This T cell receptor beta chain was recovered during a study of T cells after yellow fever vaccination. General study findings and limits: A small share of clonotypes appeared in both CD4 and CD8 compartments.

The table lists this clonotype with a few counts. Its antigen is not known. TCRdb processed the 5' RACE reads anew with MiXCR; each CDR3 protein has one entry. Here the sample spans hundreds of thousands of distinct CDR3 sequences, about 8.3% being singletons. The V segment lost 1 base and the J segment 7 bases; nucleotides outside the gene matches: 20. Germline V gene sequence: CDR1 LNHDA, CDR2 SQIVND (reference sequence). The CDR3 totals 20 residues. The V gene is TRBV19, the J gene TRBJ2-1; 9 bases are a match to TRBD1. The sequence came from a man between 18 and 29 years old who received the YFV17D yellow fever vaccine. The sequences come from PBMCs, collected about 49 days after the first yellow fever vaccination. CDR3: CASSIASGTGMSSVWNEQFF. CDR3 nucleotide sequence: TGTGCCAGTAGTATAGCCTCCGGGACAGGGATGTCTTCGGTGTGGAATGAGCAGTTCTTC.